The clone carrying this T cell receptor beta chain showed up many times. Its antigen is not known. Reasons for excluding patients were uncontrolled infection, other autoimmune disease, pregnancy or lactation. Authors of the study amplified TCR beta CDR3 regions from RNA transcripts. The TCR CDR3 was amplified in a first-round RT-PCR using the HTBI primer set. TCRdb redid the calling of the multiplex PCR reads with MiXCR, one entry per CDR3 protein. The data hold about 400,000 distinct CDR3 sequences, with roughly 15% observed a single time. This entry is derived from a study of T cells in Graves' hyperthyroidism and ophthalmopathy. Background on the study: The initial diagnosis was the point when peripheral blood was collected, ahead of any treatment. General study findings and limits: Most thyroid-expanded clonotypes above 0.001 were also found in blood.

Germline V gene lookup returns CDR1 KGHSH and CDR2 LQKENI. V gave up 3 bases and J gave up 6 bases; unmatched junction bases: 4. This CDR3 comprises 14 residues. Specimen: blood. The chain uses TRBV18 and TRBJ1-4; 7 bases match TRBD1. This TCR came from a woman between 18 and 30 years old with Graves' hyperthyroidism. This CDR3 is CASSPTGTDEKLFF. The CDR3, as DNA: TGTGCCAGCTCACCTACCGGGACAGATGAAAAACTGTTTTTT.